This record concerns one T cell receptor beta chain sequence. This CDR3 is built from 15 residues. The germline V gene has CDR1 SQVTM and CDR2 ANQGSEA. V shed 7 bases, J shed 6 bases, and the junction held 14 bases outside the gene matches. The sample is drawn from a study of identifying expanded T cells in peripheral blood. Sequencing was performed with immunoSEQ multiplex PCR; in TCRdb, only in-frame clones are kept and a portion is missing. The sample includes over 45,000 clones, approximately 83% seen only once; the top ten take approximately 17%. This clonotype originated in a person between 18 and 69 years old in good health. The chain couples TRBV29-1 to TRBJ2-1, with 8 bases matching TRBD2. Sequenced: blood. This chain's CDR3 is CSGGIGGGHFNEQFF. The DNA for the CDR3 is TGCAGCGGAGGTATTGGCGGGGGGCACTTCAATGAGCAGTTCTTC.